This T cell receptor beta chain was recorded in a study of blood T cell repertoires in COVID-19. Turning to the study itself: Acute and convalescent COVID-19 samples came from the United States, Italy and Spain. The analysed material was cDNA or gDNA that came from T cells, B-cell-depleted T cells, or PBMCs.

Original processing notes: For nucleated cells, counts were estimated from reference gene primer amplification. Repertoires were generated with immunoSEQ multiplex PCR, while TCRdb's copy carries only in-frame clones and drops some. The V and J calls and clone size come from that table; D and trimming were worked out from the DNA. The table lists about 95,000 clones, about 80% of them singletons. Germline lookup yields CDR1 SGHTA and CDR2 FQGNSA. V was cut by 6 bases and J by 6 bases, with 15 bases left in between. There are 15 residues in the CDR3. The chain links TRBV7-2 to TRBJ1-6; D is possibly TRBD1 (5 bases). The sequencing input was peripheral blood. This sequence was found in a human donor in a cohort sampled during active COVID-19. CDR3 amino acids: CASRSLTEFNSPLHF. DNA for the CDR3: TGTGCCAGCAGGTCCTTGACAGAGTTTAATTCACCCCTCCACTTT.